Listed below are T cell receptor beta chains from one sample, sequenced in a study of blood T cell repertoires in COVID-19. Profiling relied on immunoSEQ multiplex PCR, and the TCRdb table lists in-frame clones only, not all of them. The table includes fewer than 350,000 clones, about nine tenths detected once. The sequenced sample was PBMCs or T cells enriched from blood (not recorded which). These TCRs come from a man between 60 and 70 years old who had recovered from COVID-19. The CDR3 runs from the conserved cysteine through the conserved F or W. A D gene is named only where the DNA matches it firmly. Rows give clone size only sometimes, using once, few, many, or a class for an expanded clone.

CDR3 protein: CASRLTRDSSLNEQFF; CDR3 DNA: TGTGCCAGCAGGCTCACCCGGGACTCTTCGCTAAATGAGCAGTTCTTC; CDR3 length: 16; V gene: TRBV3-1/TRBV3-2; D gene: .; J gene: TRBJ2-1; clone size: .
CDR3 protein: CASRGTGSEQFF; CDR3 DNA: TGTGCCAGCAGGGGAACAGGGAGTGAGCAGTTCTTC; CDR3 length: 12; V gene: TRBV2; D gene: .; J gene: TRBJ2-1; clone size: many
CDR3 protein: CASSHSDREISGYTF; CDR3 DNA: TGTGCCAGCAGCCACTCGGACAGGGAGATTAGCGGCTACACCTTC; CDR3 length: 15; V gene: TRBV7-9; D gene: TRBD1; J gene: TRBJ1-2; clone size: .
CDR3 protein: CASSDQDGTEAFF; CDR3 DNA: TGCGCCAGCAGTGACCAGGATGGCACTGAAGCTTTCTTT; CDR3 length: 13; V gene: TRBV10-2; D gene: .; J gene: TRBJ1-1; clone size: .
CDR3 protein: CASRGQGAPEQYF; CDR3 DNA: TGTGCCAGCAGGGGACAGGGGGCTCCCGAGCAGTACTTC; CDR3 length: 13; V gene: TRBV11-3; D gene: TRBD1; J gene: TRBJ2-7; clone size: once
CDR3 protein: CASSPNRPTIYF; CDR3 DNA: TGTGCCAGCAGTCCGAACAGGCCCACCATATATTTT; CDR3 length: 12; V gene: TRBV28; D gene: .; J gene: TRBJ1-3; clone size: .
CDR3 protein: CASSSGLQGALTEAFF; CDR3 DNA: TGCGCCAGCAGCTCGGGCTTACAGGGGGCGCTGACTGAAGCTTTCTTT; CDR3 length: 16; V gene: TRBV5-1; D gene: TRBD1; J gene: TRBJ1-1; clone size: .
CDR3 protein: CASRSFGTGDGYGYTF; CDR3 DNA: TGTGCCAGCAGGTCTTTCGGGACAGGGGACGGGTATGGCTACACCTTC; CDR3 length: 16; V gene: TRBV28; D gene: TRBD1; J gene: TRBJ1-2; clone size: .
CDR3 protein: CASSGTGVGEKLFF; CDR3 DNA: TGTGCCAGCAGCGGAACAGGGGTCGGTGAAAAACTGTTTTTT; CDR3 length: 14; V gene: TRBV7-9; D gene: TRBD1; J gene: TRBJ1-4; clone size: .
CDR3 protein: CASSPPAGELFF; CDR3 DNA: TGTGCCAGCAGCCCACCGGCCGGGGAGCTGTTTTTT; CDR3 length: 12; V gene: TRBV7-2; D gene: .; J gene: TRBJ2-2; clone size: once
CDR3 protein: CASSRRMTGYSGNTIYF; CDR3 DNA: TGTGCCAGCAGCCGCAGGATGACAGGTTACTCTGGAAACACCATATATTTT; CDR3 length: 17; V gene: TRBV3-1/TRBV3-2; D gene: .; J gene: TRBJ1-3; clone size: .
CDR3 protein: CASSVAPSGSFYEQYF; CDR3 DNA: TGTGCCAGCAGCGTAGCTCCTAGCGGGAGTTTCTACGAGCAGTACTTC; CDR3 length: 16; V gene: TRBV9; D gene: TRBD2; J gene: TRBJ2-7; clone size: .
CDR3 protein: CASSLTRGQRLLTNEKLFF; CDR3 DNA: TGTGCCAGCAGCTTAACGCGGGGACAGCGATTATTAACTAATGAAAAACTGTTTTTT; CDR3 length: 19; V gene: TRBV11-2; D gene: TRBD1; J gene: TRBJ1-4; clone size: .
CDR3 protein: CASSIEMGPSEQYF; CDR3 DNA: TGTGCCAGCAGTATAGAAATGGGGCCCTCCGAGCAGTACTTC; CDR3 length: 14; V gene: TRBV6-5; D gene: .; J gene: TRBJ2-7; clone size: .
CDR3 protein: CASTRGLAGGSYNEQFF; CDR3 DNA: TGTGCCAGTACGCGCGGACTAGCGGGAGGCTCCTACAATGAGCAGTTCTTC; CDR3 length: 17; V gene: TRBV19; D gene: TRBD2; J gene: TRBJ2-1; clone size: .
CDR3 protein: CASSPIRTGTTLSSYNEQFF; CDR3 DNA: TGTGCCAGCAGCCCCATACGGACAGGGACGACGCTAAGCTCCTACAATGAGCAGTTCTTC; CDR3 length: 20; V gene: TRBV14; D gene: TRBD1; J gene: TRBJ2-1; clone size: .
CDR3 protein: CASSPRDRGDTEAFF; CDR3 DNA: TGCGCCAGCAGCCCCCGGGACAGGGGGGACACTGAAGCTTTCTTT; CDR3 length: 15; V gene: TRBV5-1; D gene: TRBD1; J gene: TRBJ1-1; clone size: .
CDR3 protein: CASSLFPGINYEQYF; CDR3 DNA: TGTGCCAGCAGCTTATTTCCGGGTATAAACTACGAGCAGTACTTC; CDR3 length: 15; V gene: TRBV7-2; D gene: .; J gene: TRBJ2-7; clone size: .
CDR3 protein: CASSLGAGQSSGGYTF; CDR3 DNA: TGTGCCAGCAGCTTAGGGGCGGGACAGTCTTCCGGTGGCTACACCTTC; CDR3 length: 16; V gene: TRBV11-2; D gene: TRBD1; J gene: TRBJ1-2; clone size: .
CDR3 protein: CARSHRTSGIIRNRYYYEQYF; CDR3 DNA: TGTGCCAGAAGCCACAGGACTAGCGGTATTATCCGTAACCGATACTACTACGAGCAGTACTTC; CDR3 length: 21; V gene: TRBV5-3; D gene: TRBD2; J gene: TRBJ2-7; clone size: .
CDR3 protein: CATSDPRTGANSPLHF; CDR3 DNA: TGTGCCACCAGTGATCCTCGGACAGGGGCTAATTCACCCCTCCACTTT; CDR3 length: 16; V gene: TRBV24-1; D gene: TRBD1; J gene: TRBJ1-6; clone size: .
CDR3 protein: CASSIRGLANVWYF; CDR3 DNA: TGTGCCAGCAGCATCAGAGGACTAGCTAATGTATGGTACTTC; CDR3 length: 14; V gene: TRBV5-5; D gene: TRBD2; J gene: TRBJ2-7; clone size: .
CDR3 protein: CASSIGQGSGTDTQYF; CDR3 DNA: TGTGCCAGTAGTATAGGGCAGGGGAGCGGCACAGATACGCAGTATTTT; CDR3 length: 16; V gene: TRBV19; D gene: .; J gene: TRBJ2-3; clone size: .
CDR3 protein: CASSILAGSPDTQYF; CDR3 DNA: TGTGCCAGCAGTATACTAGCGGGGTCCCCAGATACGCAGTATTTT; CDR3 length: 15; V gene: TRBV7-2; D gene: TRBD2; J gene: TRBJ2-3; clone size: .
CDR3 protein: CASSDPQAGRDTQYF; CDR3 DNA: TGCGCCAGCAGCGACCCGCAAGCGGGCCGAGATACGCAGTATTTT; CDR3 length: 15; V gene: TRBV5-1; D gene: .; J gene: TRBJ2-3; clone size: .
CDR3 protein: CASSSTRTGKVNEQFF; CDR3 DNA: TGTGCCAGCAGCTCAACACGGACAGGGAAGGTTAATGAGCAGTTCTTC; CDR3 length: 16; V gene: TRBV5-4; D gene: TRBD1; J gene: TRBJ2-1; clone size: .
CDR3 protein: CASSLDLGLTSYEQYF; CDR3 DNA: TGTGCCAGCAGCTTGGATCTCGGGTTGACCTCCTACGAGCAGTACTTC; CDR3 length: 16; V gene: TRBV7-9; D gene: .; J gene: TRBJ2-7; clone size: few
CDR3 protein: CASSQGLADYYEQYF; CDR3 DNA: TGTGCCAGCAGCCAGGGACTAGCGGATTACTACGAGCAGTACTTC; CDR3 length: 15; V gene: TRBV11-2; D gene: TRBD2; J gene: TRBJ2-7; clone size: .
CDR3 protein: CASSHGTGGAGNTIYF; CDR3 DNA: TGTGCCAGCAGCCACGGGACAGGGGGCGCCGGAAACACCATATATTTT; CDR3 length: 16; V gene: TRBV28; D gene: TRBD1; J gene: TRBJ1-3; clone size: few
CDR3 protein: CASSFEGGQATEAFF; CDR3 DNA: TGTGCCAGCAGCTTTGAAGGGGGTCAGGCCACTGAAGCTTTCTTT; CDR3 length: 15; V gene: TRBV13; D gene: .; J gene: TRBJ1-1; clone size: .
CDR3 protein: CASYIRLGGVEQFF; CDR3 DNA: TGTGCCAGCTACATTCGTCTCGGGGGGGTTGAGCAGTTCTTC; CDR3 length: 14; V gene: TRBV6-5; D gene: TRBD2; J gene: TRBJ2-1; clone size: .
CDR3 protein: CASSRTSGSSYEQYF; CDR3 DNA: TGTGCCAGCAGCCGAACCAGCGGGAGCTCCTACGAGCAGTACTTC; CDR3 length: 15; V gene: TRBV28; D gene: TRBD2; J gene: TRBJ2-7; clone size: .
CDR3 protein: CASTSPRVRGEKLFF; CDR3 DNA: TGTGCCAGTACGAGCCCCAGGGTGCGGGGTGAAAAACTGTTTTTT; CDR3 length: 15; V gene: TRBV19; D gene: .; J gene: TRBJ1-4; clone size: .
CDR3 protein: CATIRARGQETQYF; CDR3 DNA: TGTGCCACCATACGGGCGCGGGGCCAAGAGACCCAGTACTTC; CDR3 length: 14; V gene: TRBV28; D gene: .; J gene: TRBJ2-5; clone size: .
CDR3 protein: CASTSGSDEQFF; CDR3 DNA: TGTGCCAGCACTAGCGGGAGTGATGAGCAGTTCTTC; CDR3 length: 12; V gene: TRBV11-2; D gene: TRBD2; J gene: TRBJ2-1; clone size: .
CDR3 protein: CASSQYTGLAVNEQFF; CDR3 DNA: TGTGCCAGCAGCCAATATACGGGACTAGCGGTGAATGAGCAGTTCTTC; CDR3 length: 16; V gene: TRBV4-2; D gene: TRBD2; J gene: TRBJ2-1; clone size: few
CDR3 protein: CASSSQTGAPGGELFF; CDR3 DNA: TGCGCCAGCAGCTCGCAGACAGGGGCCCCCGGCGGGGAGCTGTTTTTT; CDR3 length: 16; V gene: TRBV5-1; D gene: TRBD1; J gene: TRBJ2-2; clone size: .
CDR3 protein: CASSLVGGAQEGYTF; CDR3 DNA: TGTGCCAGCAGCTTGGTAGGGGGGGCTCAAGAGGGCTACACCTTC; CDR3 length: 15; V gene: TRBV5-6; D gene: .; J gene: TRBJ1-2; clone size: .
CDR3 protein: CASKEGVTQANYGYTF; CDR3 DNA: TGTGCCAGCAAAGAAGGGGTTACTCAAGCTAACTATGGCTACACCTTC; CDR3 length: 16; V gene: TRBV2; D gene: .; J gene: TRBJ1-2; clone size: .
CDR3 protein: CASSPSNGEDGYTF; CDR3 DNA: TGCGCCAGCAGCCCCTCGAACGGGGAAGATGGCTACACCTTC; CDR3 length: 14; V gene: TRBV5-1; D gene: .; J gene: TRBJ1-2; clone size: once
CDR3 protein: CASSLAEGAIYGYTF; CDR3 DNA: TGCGCCAGCAGCTTGGCCGAGGGGGCGATCTATGGCTACACCTTC; CDR3 length: 15; V gene: TRBV5-1; D gene: TRBD1; J gene: TRBJ1-2; clone size: once
CDR3 protein: CASSIPGLVRETQYF; CDR3 DNA: TGTGCCAGTAGTATACCGGGGTTGGTGCGGGAGACCCAGTACTTC; CDR3 length: 15; V gene: TRBV19; D gene: .; J gene: TRBJ2-5; clone size: once
CDR3 protein: CASSSLGLGADTQYF; CDR3 DNA: TGTGCCAGCAGTTCCCTAGGACTGGGCGCAGATACGCAGTATTTT; CDR3 length: 15; V gene: TRBV27; D gene: .; J gene: TRBJ2-3; clone size: .
CDR3 protein: CASSETGTGNTIYF; CDR3 DNA: TGTGCCAGCAGTGAGACAGGGACTGGAAACACCATATATTTT; CDR3 length: 14; V gene: TRBV5-5; D gene: TRBD1; J gene: TRBJ1-3; clone size: .